Only a few counts were recorded for the clone carrying this T cell receptor beta chain. Trimming stripped 6 bases from V and 4 bases from J, with 10 bases between. Germline values: CDR1 SQVTM, CDR2 ANQGSEA. This CDR3 has 11 amino acids. This sample was included in a study of beta chain features in type 1 diabetes. As every portion of the isolated RNA was reverse transcribed, the sequencing read expressed TCRB transcripts. The table came from immunoSEQ multiplex PCR; TCRdb's copy has only in-frame clones and leaves some out. Of 400,000 to 600,000 clones in the sample, around 28% were seen once. The receptor was derived from a young man in good health. The V gene is TRBV29-1, the J gene TRBJ2-7; D is unclear. The material sequenced was naive CD4+ T cells from blood. CDR3 in DNA: TGCAGCGTCCACGGCTTATACGAGCAGTACTTC. It translates to CSVHGLYEQYF.